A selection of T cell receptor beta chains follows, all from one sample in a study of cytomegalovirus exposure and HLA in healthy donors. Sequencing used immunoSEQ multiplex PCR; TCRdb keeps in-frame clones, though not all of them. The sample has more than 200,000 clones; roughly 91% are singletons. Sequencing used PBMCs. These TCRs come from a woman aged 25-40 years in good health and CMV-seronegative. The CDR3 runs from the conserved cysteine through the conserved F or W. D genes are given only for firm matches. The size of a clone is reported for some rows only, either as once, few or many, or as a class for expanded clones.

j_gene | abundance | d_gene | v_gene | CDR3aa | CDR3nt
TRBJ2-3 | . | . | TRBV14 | CASSQGAGSTDTQYF | TGTGCCAGCAGCCAAGGGGCAGGTAGCACAGATACGCAGTATTTT
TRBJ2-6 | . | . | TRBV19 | CASSLLGSGANVLTF | TGTGCCAGTAGTCTCCTCGGCTCTGGGGCCAACGTCCTGACTTTC
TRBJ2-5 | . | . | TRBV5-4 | CASSPGPQQETQYF | TGTGCCAGCAGCCCGGGACCGCAGCAAGAGACCCAGTACTTC
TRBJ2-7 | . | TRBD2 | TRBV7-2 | CASNPGTSGHYEQYF | TGTGCCAGCAACCCTGGGACTAGCGGGCACTACGAGCAGTACTTC
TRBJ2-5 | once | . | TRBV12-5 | CASGSLPGETQYF | TGTGCTAGTGGTTCCTTACCCGGGGAGACCCAGTACTTC
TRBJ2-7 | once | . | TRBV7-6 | CASSERRQSSYEQYF | TGTGCCAGCAGCGAAAGACGACAGAGCTCCTACGAGCAGTACTTC
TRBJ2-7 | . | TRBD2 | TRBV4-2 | CASSQDKSVVLAGREQYF | TGTGCCAGCAGCCAAGATAAGTCGGTAGTACTAGCGGGACGCGAGCAGTACTTC
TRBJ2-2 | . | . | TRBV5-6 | CASLTGPLNTGELFF | TGTGCCAGCCTGACCGGGCCATTGAACACCGGGGAGCTGTTTTTT
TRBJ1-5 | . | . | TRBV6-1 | CASMGSLNQPQHF | TGTGCCAGCATGGGGAGTTTAAATCAGCCCCAGCATTTT
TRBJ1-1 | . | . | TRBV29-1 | CSVADSETEAFF | TGCAGCGTTGCGGACAGTGAGACTGAAGCTTTCTTT
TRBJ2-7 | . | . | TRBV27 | CASSLLGDYEQYF | TGTGCCAGCAGTTTATTAGGGGACTACGAGCAGTACTTC
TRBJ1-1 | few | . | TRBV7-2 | CASSLGLVGAGSTEAFF | TGTGCCAGCAGCTTAGGACTTGTCGGGGCGGGGAGCACTGAAGCTTTCTTT
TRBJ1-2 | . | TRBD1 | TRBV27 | CASSPSTGNYGYTF | TGTGCCAGCAGTCCATCGACAGGGAACTATGGCTACACCTTC
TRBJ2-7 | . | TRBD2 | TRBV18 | CASSPGLVYEQYF | TGTGCCAGCTCACCAGGACTAGTCTACGAGCAGTACTTC
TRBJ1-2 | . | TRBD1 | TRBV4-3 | CASSPDRIQNGYTF | TGCGCCAGCAGCCCGGACAGGATCCAAAATGGCTACACCTTC
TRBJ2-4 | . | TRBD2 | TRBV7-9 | CASSAVTSGSSKNIQYF | TGTGCCAGCAGCGCCGTGACTAGCGGGAGCAGCAAAAACATTCAGTACTTC
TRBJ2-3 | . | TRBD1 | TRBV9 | CASSVAARGWVKQYF | TGTGCCAGCAGCGTAGCAGCCAGGGGGTGGGTAAAACAGTATTTT
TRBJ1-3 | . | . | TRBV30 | CAWSGGTSTGNTIYF | TGTGCCTGGAGTGGGGGGACTTCAACTGGAAACACCATATATTTT
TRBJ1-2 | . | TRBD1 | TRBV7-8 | CASSPGGSSYGYTF | TGTGCCAGCAGCCCAGGGGGATCAAGCTATGGCTACACCTTC
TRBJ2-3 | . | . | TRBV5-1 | CASTLSGDTDTQYF | TGCGCCAGCACCCTTAGCGGAGACACAGATACGCAGTATTTT